The 7 T cell receptor beta chains reported below all come from one sample, sequenced in a study of cytomegalovirus exposure and HLA in healthy donors. PCR involved 60 Vbeta and 13 Jbeta primers. Here immunoSEQ multiplex PCR was the method, and the copy in TCRdb shows in-frame clones only, minus some. The table lists 250,000 or so clones, more than 75% of them singletons, with 1.3% in the top ten. Sequencing was performed on PBMCs. The receptors were sampled from a human donor in good health.

V usage is TRBV5-5 and J usage is TRBJ1-1; D is perhaps TRBD1 (5 bases). The CDR3 runs to 13 residues. The germline V and J ends were trimmed by 6 bases and 7 bases, with 16 bases remaining between them. Germline assignment: CDR1 SGHKS and CDR2 YYEKEE (reference sequence). In nucleotides, the CDR3 is TGTGCCAGCACCTCGACCGGGGGGGTTGAAGCTTTCTTT. Protein product: CASTSTGGVEAFF.

This chain joins TRBV4-2 and TRBJ2-7, with a tentative D call TRBD2 (5 bases). This CDR3 spans 14 amino acids. Germline assignment: CDR1 LGHNA and CDR2 YNFKEQ. The V end lost 4 bases, the J end lost 5 bases, and 15 bases lay between the germline ends. CDR3 in DNA: TGTGCCAGCAGCCGGAAGGCCAGCGGCCACGAGCAGTACTTC. Protein: CASSRKASGHEQYF.

V is TRBV5-6 and J is TRBJ1-3; possible D gene TRBD1, 6 bases. The V gene lost 5 bases and the J gene lost 3 bases, with 12 bases spanning the gap. The CDR3 consists of 14 residues. CDR1 and CDR2 (germline): SGHDT, YYEEEE. CDR3 residues: CASRMTGDGNTIYF. DNA of the CDR3: TGTGCCAGCAGGATGACAGGTGATGGAAACACCATATATTTT.

The CDR3 sequence: CASSLRWDRTNTEAFF. CDR3 coding DNA: TGTGCCAGTAGTCTCAGGTGGGACAGGACAAACACTGAAGCTTTCTTT. The V call is TRBV19, the J call TRBJ1-1; 8 bases align to TRBD1. Germline lookup yields CDR1 LNHDA and CDR2 SQIVND (reference sequence). The V segment lost 5 bases and the J segment 2 bases; nucleotides outside the gene matches: 10. CDR3 length equals 16 residues.

A remark on this clone: Germline and junction disagree at one end, which may indicate a read error. V gene TRBV13 combines with J gene TRBJ2-1, with a weak D call TRBD1 (7 bases). The CDR3 extends over 14 amino acids. Germline V gene lookup returns CDR1 PRHDT and CDR2 FYEKMQ (reference sequence). This chain's CDR3 is CASSGLWRGRPLVF. CDR3 sequence (DNA): TGTGCCAGCAGCGGACTTTGGAGGGGGCGTCCTCTAGTCTTC.

The chain joins TRBV11-2 to TRBJ2-1; weak D call: TRBD2 (6 bases). Germline CDR1 reads SGHAT; CDR2 reads FQNNGV. This CDR3 spans 12 amino acids. Trimming pared 3 bases from V and 8 bases from J, leaving 8 bases between. CDR3 DNA sequence: TGTGCCAGCAGCTTGCGGGGCGATGAGCAGTTCTTC. Amino acid sequence: CASSLRGDEQFF.

The rearrangement uses TRBV9 and TRBJ2-1; TRBD2 is a possible D gene (6 bases). Germline values: CDR1 SGDLS, CDR2 YYNGEE. Trimming removed 4 bases at V and 7 bases at J, with 9 bases between. The CDR3 contains 12 residues. As DNA, the CDR3 is TGTGCCAGCAGCCCTCGGGAGAATGAGCAGTTCTTC. Residues: CASSPRENEQFF. The variable domain in full, completed from reference TRBV9 and TRBJ2-1, reads DSGVTQTPKHLITATGQRVTLRCSPRSGDLSVYWYQQSLDQGLQFLIQYYNGEERAKGNILERFSAQQFPDLHSELNLSSLELGDSALYFCASSPRENEQFFGPGTRLTVL.